Listed here is a single T cell receptor (beta chain). Per the original data handling: Nucleated cell number was recorded as an estimate derived from reference gene primer amplification. Clones were read by immunoSEQ multiplex PCR, and TCRdb kept only the in-frame ones, dropping some. V and J calls and clone size are as listed in that table; D and trimming were resolved from the DNA. The sample holds about 88,000 clones, approximately 90% seen once. The record originates from a study of blood T cell repertoires in COVID-19. Study summary: Italy, Spain and the United States were the sources of the convalescent and acute COVID-19 samples.

During active infection, Seattle patients enrolled and were then monitored through disease. CDR3 length: 15 amino acids. Losses at the gene ends were 3 bases for V and 7 bases for J; bases not matched to a gene: 7. Germline CDR1 is GTSNPN and CDR2 is SVGIG (reference sequence). Source material: peripheral blood. V and J are TRBV30 and TRBJ1-6; 9 bases map to TRBD1. The TCR comes from a woman aged 55-69 years with COVID-19, enrolled during active disease. This chain's CDR3 is CAWSALGQGNSPLHF. The CDR3, as DNA: TGTGCCTGGAGCGCGCTCGGACAGGGGAATTCACCCCTCCACTTT.